This TCR beta chain was profiled in a study of blood T cell repertoires in COVID-19. At the level of the study: Sample material is recorded as cDNA or gDNA derived from T cells, B-cell-depleted T cells, or PBMCs.

The V and J ends lost 6 bases and 2 bases, in that order; junction bases with no gene match: 6. CDR3 length: 15 residues. The germline V gene encodes CDR1 MNHEY and CDR2 SVGAGI. In the authors' workflow: Counts of nucleated cells, estimated from reference gene primer amplification, were obtained. This table comes from immunoSEQ multiplex PCR, and its TCRdb copy is limited to in-frame clones, with some not included. The V and J calls and clone size were taken over from that table, and D and trimming were inferred from the DNA. Here the sample spans 200,000 to 250,000 clones, roughly 86% being singletons.

The sequenced material came from peripheral blood. The chain recombines TRBV6-5 with TRBJ1-5, with TRBD1 identical over 8 bases. The source of this sequence is an older woman with acute or convalescent COVID-19. This CDR3 is CASSQQGGRNQPQHF. The CDR3 DNA reads TGTGCCAGCAGCCAACAGGGGGGTCGCAATCAGCCCCAGCATTTT.